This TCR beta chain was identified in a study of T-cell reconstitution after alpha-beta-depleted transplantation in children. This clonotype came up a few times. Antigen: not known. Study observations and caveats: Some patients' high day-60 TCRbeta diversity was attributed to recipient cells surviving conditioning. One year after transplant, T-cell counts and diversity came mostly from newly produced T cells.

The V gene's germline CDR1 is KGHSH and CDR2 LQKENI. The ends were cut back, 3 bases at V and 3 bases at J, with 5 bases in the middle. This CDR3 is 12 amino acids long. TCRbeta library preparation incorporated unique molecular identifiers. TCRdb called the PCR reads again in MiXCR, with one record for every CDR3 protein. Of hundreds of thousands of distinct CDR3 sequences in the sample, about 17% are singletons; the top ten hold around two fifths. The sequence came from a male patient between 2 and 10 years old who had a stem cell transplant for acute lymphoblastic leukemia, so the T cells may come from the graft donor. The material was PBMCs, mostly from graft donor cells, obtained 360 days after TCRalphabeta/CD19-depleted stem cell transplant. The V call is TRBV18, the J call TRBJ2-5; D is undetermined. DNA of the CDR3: TGTGCCAGCTCACCCCGGGAAGAGACCCAGTACTTC. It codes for CASSPREETQYF.